Each of the 28 T cell receptor beta chains below was sequenced from the same sample in a study of post-analysis software for immune sequencing data. For these TCRs, the target antigens are not known. Points from the study as a whole: TRBV5-6, TRBV5-1 and TRBV20-1 were among 4 or 5 TRBV segments more frequent in patients than controls.

Unique molecular identifiers tagged the TCR beta cDNA libraries. TCRdb used MiXCR to reprocess the PCR reads, holding one entry per CDR3 protein. Found here are approximately 660,000 distinct CDR3 sequences, 59% of them singletons; the top ten hold about 11%. The sequenced sample was blood. These TCRs come from a girl aged 2-15 years with multiple sclerosis.

The genes are TRBV12-3 or TRBV12-4 and TRBJ1-5; 8 bases map to TRBD1. This CDR3 region has 15 residues. The V gene end was trimmed by 5 bases and the J gene end by 7 bases; junction bases not matched to a gene: 10. CDR3 bases: TGTGCCAGCAGTACCTCGGACAGGGCTAGACAGCCCCAGCATTTT. Protein sequence: CASSTSDRARQPQHF.

The chain employs TRBV5-1 and TRBJ2-5; D is uncertain. The CDR3 has 15 residues. Germline-derived CDR1 and CDR2 are SGHRS and YFSETQ. V was cut by 3 bases and J by 2 bases, with 14 bases left in between. The CDR3 is CASSSSGSYQETQYF. As DNA, the CDR3 is TGCGCCAGCAGCTCATCGGGCTCGTATCAAGAGACCCAGTACTTC.

The chain recombines TRBV20-1 with TRBJ1-2, with 8 positions matching TRBD1. The germline gives CDR1 DFQATT, CDR2 SNEGSKA (reference sequence). The CDR3 covers 12 residues. V trimming: 2 bases; J trimming: 8 bases; junction bases outside the gene matches: 4. The CDR3 nucleotides are TGCAGTGCTAGAAGGGACAGGCAGGGCTACACCTTC. Residues: CSARRDRQGYTF.

A few counts support this clonotype. The chain has TRBV29-1 and TRBJ2-4; possibly TRBD1 for D (5 bases). CDR3 size: 13 residues. The germline V gene has CDR1 SQVTM and CDR2 ANQGSEA. V gave up 4 bases and J gave up 7 bases, with 14 bases separating them. The CDR3 reads CSVAGQGSNIQYF. The CDR3 coding sequence is TGCAGCGTTGCGGGCCAGGGTTCCAACATTCAGTACTTC.

V usage is TRBV12-3 or TRBV12-4 and J usage is TRBJ1-2; D is unclear. The germline V and J ends were trimmed by 1 base and 4 bases, with 7 bases remaining between them. The CDR3 sequence is 13 residues long. The DNA for the CDR3 is TGTGCCAGCAGTTTAGACGGGATCTATGGCTACACCTTC. As protein: CASSLDGIYGYTF.

The chain combines TRBV12-3 or TRBV12-4 with TRBJ1-1; D perhaps matches TRBD1 (5 bases). The CDR3 spans 14 residues. V was trimmed by 3 bases and J by 4 bases, leaving 12 bases between them. CDR3 DNA sequence: TGTGCCAGCAGTTTCCGTCAGGGCGGCACTGAAGCTTTCTTT. Amino acid sequence: CASSFRQGGTEAFF.

The V and J genes are TRBV6-1 and TRBJ1-2, with D possibly matching TRBD1 (5 bases). Germline CDR1 MNHNS, CDR2 SASEGT. The CDR3 is made up of 14 amino acids. V lost 6 bases, J lost 2 bases, and 13 bases lay in between. In DNA, the CDR3 is TGTGCCAGCAGGGTTAAGGGGAAGAACTATGGCTACACCTTC. Its protein product is CASRVKGKNYGYTF.

This chain's CDR3 is CSVGSSLLNTEAFF. The CDR3 bases are TGCAGCGTTGGTTCCAGCCTCTTGAACACTGAAGCTTTCTTT. The rearrangement links TRBV29-1 to TRBJ1-1, with D uncertain. The V and J ends lost 4 bases and 0 bases respectively, with 12 bases between them. The CDR3 is made up of 14 amino acids. Germline CDR1 and CDR2: SQVTM and ANQGSEA. The full variable domain, in which reference TRBV29-1 and TRBJ1-1 provide the parts outside the CDR3, is SAVISQKPSRDICQRGTSLTIQCQVDSQVTMMFWYRQQPGQSLTLIATANQGSEATYESGFVIDKFPISRPNLTFSTLTVSNMSPEDSSIYLCSVGSSLLNTEAFFGQGTRLTVV.

The V call is TRBV21-1, the J call TRBJ2-5; the listed D gene, TRBD2, was not tested against the DNA. TRBV21-1 is a listed pseudogene. The CDR3 has 15 amino acids. CDR3 amino acids: CASSSRRLAEETQYF. Here the CDR3 DNA reads TGTGCCAGCAGCAGTCGCCGACTAGCGGAAGAGACCCAGTACTTC.

The chain uses TRBV10-3 and TRBJ1-2; D possibly corresponds to TRBD1 (5 bases). The CDR3 runs to 16 residues. V lost 2 bases and J lost 2, with 15 bases in between. Germline V gene lookup returns CDR1 ENHRY and CDR2 SYGVKD. The CDR3 sequence: CAISETGEGPNYGYTF. DNA for the CDR3: TGTGCCATCAGTGAGACTGGGGAGGGGCCGAACTATGGCTACACCTTC.

The chain joins TRBV18 to TRBJ2-1; 10 bases agree with TRBD1. The CDR3 length is 16 residues. Germline CDR1 reads KGHSH; CDR2 reads LQKENI. V shed 0 bases and J 2 bases; nucleotides not matched to a gene: 1. Here the CDR3 DNA reads TGTGCCAGCTCACCACCTGACAGGGGGCCCTACAATGAGCAGTTCTTC. Protein: CASSPPDRGPYNEQFF.

Only a few counts were recorded for this clonotype. The V and J genes are TRBV7-2 and TRBJ2-7; 7 positions match TRBD1. J was trimmed by 2 bases and V by 6 bases; bases with no gene match: 16. The length of the CDR3 is 17 residues. Germline values: CDR1 SGHTA, CDR2 FQGNSA. CDR3 sequence (DNA): TGTGCCAGCAGACAAAAGACCGTCGGACAGGTCGCCTACGAGCAGTACTTC. Translated: CASRQKTVGQVAYEQYF. Based on the CDR3 plus reference TRBV7-2 and TRBJ2-7, the full variable domain is GAGVSQSPSNKVTEKGKDVELRCDPISGHTALYWYRQSLGQGLEFLIYFQGNSAPDKSGLPSDRFSAERTGGSVSTLTIQRTQQEDSAVYLCASRQKTVGQVAYEQYFGPGTRLTVT.

This clonotype was detected only a few times. This chain joins TRBV12-3 or TRBV12-4 and TRBJ2-5, with D tentatively TRBD2 (5 bases). V was clipped by 1 base and J by 3 bases, with 9 bases between them. The CDR3 length is 14 residues. In DNA, the CDR3 is TGTGCCAGCAGTTTAGTCGAGGGCAAAGAGACCCAGTACTTC. It translates to CASSLVEGKETQYF.

This clonotype appeared a few times. The chain links TRBV12-3 or TRBV12-4 to TRBJ2-3; no reliable D call. This CDR3 has 14 residues. V was shortened by 3 bases and J by 0 bases, with 7 bases between the two germline ends. The DNA of the CDR3 is TGTGCCAGCAGTTTTGACGGTAGCACAGATACGCAGTATTTT. Translated: CASSFDGSTDTQYF.

V usage is TRBV7-9 and J usage is TRBJ1-2; 7 positions agree with TRBD1. CDR1 is SEHNR and CDR2 is FQNEAQ in the germline V gene (reference sequence). Unmatched junction bases numbered 9, after V lost 5 bases and J lost 3 bases. The CDR3 length is 15 residues. The CDR3 bases are TGTGCCAGCAGCACAAGACAGGGTGCCTACTATGGCTACACCTTC. It is translated as CASSTRQGAYYGYTF.

The V gene is TRBV27, the J gene TRBJ2-1; 12 bases fit TRBD2. Losses at the gene ends were 6 bases for V and 7 bases for J; bases not matched to a gene: 13. Germline CDR1 and CDR2: MNHEY and SMNVEV (reference sequence). CDR3 length: 17 amino acids. This CDR3 reads CASSPRASGRAVNEQFF. The CDR3 DNA reads as TGTGCCAGCAGCCCCCGGGCTAGCGGGAGGGCCGTAAATGAGCAGTTCTTC.

This clonotype showed up just a few times. The chain uses TRBV20-1 and TRBJ1-5, with TRBD1 as a possible D gene (5 bases). Trimming cost V 4 bases and J 2 bases, with 12 bases left between them. The CDR3 consists of 14 residues. The germline V gene has CDR1 DFQATT and CDR2 SNEGSKA (reference sequence). The CDR3 DNA sequence: TGCAGTGCTACTGGGGCCCAGGGCAATCAGCCCCAGCATTTT. This gives the protein CSATGAQGNQPQHF.

V and J are TRBV7-3 and TRBJ2-1; 9 bases line up with TRBD2. V shed 5 bases and J 9 bases; nucleotides not matched to a gene: 8. In germline, CDR1 is SGHTA, CDR2 FQGTGA. This CDR3 contains 14 residues. CDR3 loop: CASSPGFSGSEQFF. CDR3 in DNA: TGTGCCAGCAGCCCAGGATTTAGCGGGAGTGAGCAGTTCTTC.

The chain is built from TRBV20-1 and TRBJ2-1; 7 positions agree with TRBD2. This CDR3 has 13 amino acids. Germline V gene data show CDR1 as DFQATT and CDR2 as SNEGSKA (reference sequence). The CDR3: CSPGGGSYNEQFF. The CDR3 DNA reads as TGCTCCCCGGGCGGGGGCTCCTACAATGAGCAGTTCTTC.

CDR3 nucleotide sequence: TGCGCCAGCAGCTTCCTAGCGGGAGAGCAGGGCAATGAGCAGTTCTTC. It is translated as CASSFLAGEQGNEQFF. The V and J genes are TRBV4-1 and TRBJ2-1, with TRBD2 identical over 10 bases. The V gene end was trimmed by 5 bases and the J gene end by 6 bases; junction bases not matched to a gene: 10. Looked up from germline, CDR1 is MGHRA and CDR2 is YSYEKL. CDR3 length: 16 amino acids.

The rearrangement uses TRBV6-5 and TRBJ2-5; 8 bases are a match to TRBD2. The ends lost 7 bases at V and 2 bases at J; junction bases unmatched: 12. Germline CDR1 and CDR2: MNHEY and SVGAGI. This CDR3 comprises 16 residues. In DNA form, the CDR3 reads TGTGCCAGCAATTTCCGAAGCGGGAGTAATCAAGAGACCCAGTACTTC. Amino acid sequence: CASNFRSGSNQETQYF.

CDR3 residues: CASSQVGQAANYGYTF. DNA of the CDR3: TGTGCCAGCAGCCAAGTGGGACAGGCCGCCAACTATGGCTACACCTTC. The V gene is TRBV3-1, the J gene TRBJ1-2, with 8 bases identical to TRBD1. The length of the CDR3 is 16 residues. CDR1 is LGHDT and CDR2 is YNNKEL in the germline V gene (reference sequence). V was pared by 1 base and J by 2 bases, with 6 bases of the junction left unmatched.

This clonotype has a handful of counts. This chain connects TRBV6-1 to TRBJ1-2, with a possible D match to TRBD1 (6 bases). V was clipped by 5 bases and J by 4 bases, with 26 bases between them. This CDR3 has 18 amino acids. Germline values: CDR1 MNHNS, CDR2 SASEGT. The CDR3 DNA reads as TGTGCCAGCAGTCCTAGGCTTGGCAGTAGGGCAGGGGTCTATGGCTACACCTTC. Amino acid sequence: CASSPRLGSRAGVYGYTF.

This clonotype occurred a few times. The chain is built from TRBV6-5 and TRBJ2-3, with 8 bases matching TRBD2. Unmatched junction bases numbered 6, after V lost 5 bases and J lost 5 bases. CDR1 is MNHEY, CDR2 SVGAGI, per germline. The CDR3 runs 14 residues. The CDR3 here is CASSPPGGVDTQYF. CDR3 in DNA: TGTGCCAGCAGTCCCCCGGGGGGGGTAGATACGCAGTATTTT.

Written as DNA, the CDR3 is TGTGCCAGCAGTGAAGCGTACGTGGAGGCCGAGCAGTACTTC. This gives the protein CASSEAYVEAEQYF. The chain is built from TRBV2 and TRBJ2-7; D perhaps matches TRBD2 (5 bases). V was clipped by 0 bases and J by 6 bases, with 12 bases between them. CDR3 size: 14 residues. Germline V gene data show CDR1 as SNHLY and CDR2 as FYNNEI. The full variable domain, in which reference TRBV2 and TRBJ2-7 provide the parts outside the CDR3, is EPEVTQTPSHQVTQMGQEVILRCVPISNHLYFYWYRQILGQKVEFLVSFYNNEISEKSEIFDDQFSVERPDGSNFTLKIRSTKLEDSAMYFCASSEAYVEAEQYFGPGTRLTVT.

The chain employs TRBV11-1 and TRBJ2-1; D uncertain. The V end was cut by 1 base, the J end by 2 bases, with 12 bases between. CDR3 length equals 16 residues. The germline CDR1 and CDR2 sequences are SGHAT and FQDESV (reference sequence). The CDR3 spells CASSLGPRGTYNEQFF. For the CDR3, the DNA is TGTGCCAGCAGCTTAGGGCCGCGAGGCACCTACAATGAGCAGTTCTTC.

The gene calls are TRBV7-8 and TRBJ2-3, with D possibly TRBD1 on 5 matching bases. The V and J ends lost 3 bases and 1 base respectively, with 8 bases between them. In germline, CDR1 is SGHVS, CDR2 FQNEAQ. This CDR3 has 14 residues. In DNA form, the CDR3 reads TGTGCCAGCAGCTTTGGGGCCCGCACAGATACGCAGTATTTT. Translated: CASSFGARTDTQYF.

This clonotype showed up just a few times. This chain connects TRBV27 to TRBJ2-1; D is unresolved. Germline V CDR1 and CDR2: MNHEY, SMNVEV (reference sequence). Trimming stripped 5 bases from V and 6 bases from J, with 11 bases between. This CDR3 spans 13 amino acids. The CDR3 coding sequence is TGTGCCAGCAGTCAACGGTCCCCCAATGAGCAGTTCTTC. It is translated as CASSQRSPNEQFF.